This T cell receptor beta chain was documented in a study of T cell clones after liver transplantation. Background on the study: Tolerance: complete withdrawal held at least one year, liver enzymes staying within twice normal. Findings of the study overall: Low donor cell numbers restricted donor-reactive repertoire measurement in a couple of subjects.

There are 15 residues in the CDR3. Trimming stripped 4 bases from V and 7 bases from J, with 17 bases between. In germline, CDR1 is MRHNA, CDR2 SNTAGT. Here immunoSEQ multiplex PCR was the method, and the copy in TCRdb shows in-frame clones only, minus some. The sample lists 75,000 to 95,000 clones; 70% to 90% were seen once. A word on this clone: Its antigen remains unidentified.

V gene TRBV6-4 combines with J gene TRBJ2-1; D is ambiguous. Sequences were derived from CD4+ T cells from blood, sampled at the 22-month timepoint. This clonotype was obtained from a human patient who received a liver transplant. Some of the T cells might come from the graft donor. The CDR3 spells CASSAGYRVGNEQFF. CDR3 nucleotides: TGTGCCAGCAGTGCGGGCTATCGTGTGGGGAATGAGCAGTTCTTC.